This T cell receptor (beta chain) was profiled in a study of T cells in women clearing cervical HPV infection. Overall study context: Cases' blood sampling followed lesion detection by median about 150 days (90 to 200).

Sequencing was performed with immunoSEQ multiplex PCR; in TCRdb, only in-frame clones are kept and a portion is missing. Reported are approximately 33,000 clones; the ten largest clones contain about 8.8%. To note about this clone: Its antigen is currently unknown. Sequencing ends 3 residues short of the CDR3 end; the germline J gene provides the rest.

General observations from the study: Controls had more TRBV6-7 (approximately 0.15%) than cases (about 0.11%).

This CDR3 comprises 14 residues. V lost 3 bases, J lost 7 bases, and 13 bases lay in between. CDR1 is KGHSH and CDR2 is LQKENI in the germline V gene. The origin of this receptor is a woman between 18 and 70 years old with a cervical HPV16 infection that either progressed to CIN3+ or cleared (not recorded which). The sample was blood buffy coat. The rearrangement links TRBV18 to TRBJ1-5; D might be TRBD1 (6 bases). The CDR3 here is CASSPQERGQPQHF. CDR3 DNA, as far as it was read: TGTGCCAGCTCACCTCAGGAAAGGGGGCAGCCC. The full variable domain, with the rest looked up from reference TRBV18 and TRBJ1-5, is NAGVMQNPRHLVRRRGQEARLRCSPMKGHSHVYWYRQLPEEGLKFMVYLQKENIIDESGMPKERFSAEFPKEGPSILRIQQVVRGDSAAYFCASSPQERGQPQHFGDGTRLSIL.